Below, one T cell receptor (beta chain) is given with its context. The CDR3 consists of 18 residues. The germline V gene encodes CDR1 SGHVS and CDR2 FNYEAQ. After removal of 1 base from V and 0 bases from J, the junction contained 3 bases not matched to a gene. These data originate in a study of T cell changes during pregnancy in multiple sclerosis. Produced via immunoSEQ multiplex PCR; TCRdb's table is partial and in-frame only. The data hold roughly 40,000 clones, with roughly nine tenths observed a single time. This clonotype was sampled from a female donor with multiple sclerosis, enrolled in a pregnancy study. Sequencing was performed on CD8+ T cells from peripheral blood mononuclear cells, taken in the first trimester of pregnancy. The V call is TRBV7-6, the J call TRBJ2-3, with 14 bases identical to TRBD2. In DNA form, the CDR3 reads TGTGCCAGCAGCTTAGGGACTAGCGGGGGGCGCAGCACAGATACGCAGTATTTT. It specifies CASSLGTSGGRSTDTQYF. The full variable domain, its missing parts supplied by reference TRBV7-6 and TRBJ2-3, is GAGVSQSPRYKVTKRGQDVALRCDPISGHVSLYWYRQALGQGPEFLTYFNYEAQQDKSGLPNDRFSAERPEGSISTLTIQRTEQRDSAMYRCASSLGTSGGRSTDTQYFGPGTRLTVL.